These T cell receptor beta chains were read from a single sample in a study of blood T cell repertoires in COVID-19. The repertoire was sequenced with immunoSEQ multiplex PCR; TCRdb's copy has only in-frame clones and lacks some. The table includes roughly 200,000 clones, almost 90% detected once. Sequencing input: peripheral blood. These receptors all stem from a man aged 50 or older with acute or convalescent COVID-19. Both conserved end residues are part of each CDR3. The order of the fields is clone size, J gene, D gene, V gene, CDR3 protein, CDR3 DNA. D genes are given only for firm matches. For some rows the clone size is stated as once, few or many, or as a class when expanded; others skip it.

>.|TRBJ2-7|TRBD1|TRBV11-2
CASSSLRDRGSYEQYF
TGTGCCAGCAGCTCCCTCCGGGACAGGGGGTCCTACGAGCAGTACTTC
>.|TRBJ1-1|.|TRBV19
CASTGTGLNTEAFF
TGTGCCAGTACAGGAACAGGGCTGAACACTGAAGCTTTCTTT
>.|TRBJ1-1|.|TRBV21-1
CASSKVSNRGPIIEAFF
TGTGCCAGCAGCAAAGTTTCCAACAGGGGGCCGATAATTGAGGCTTTCTTT
>.|TRBJ1-6|.|TRBV9
CASSEREDSVSPLHF
TGTGCCAGCAGCGAGAGAGAGGACTCCGTGTCACCCCTCCACTTT
>.|TRBJ2-2|TRBD1|TRBV27
CASSLSPGQWNTGELFF
TGTGCCAGCAGTTTATCACCGGGACAGTGGAACACCGGGGAGCTGTTTTTT
>.|TRBJ2-7|.|TRBV4-1
CASSQGPGYTYEQYF
TGCGCCAGCAGCCAAGGGCCAGGGTACACCTACGAGCAGTACTTC
>.|TRBJ1-1|.|TRBV9
CASSLQQGIGAEAFF
TGTGCCAGCAGCCTCCAACAGGGAATAGGGGCTGAAGCTTTCTTT
>.|TRBJ1-5|TRBD1|TRBV5-1
CASSSTGAGQPQHF
TGCGCCAGCAGCTCTACAGGGGCGGGGCAGCCCCAGCATTTT
>once|TRBJ2-5|TRBD2|TRBV5-4
CASSLGSSGRLETQYF
TGTGCCAGCAGCTTGGGGTCTAGCGGGAGATTGGAGACCCAGTACTTC
>.|TRBJ1-5|.|TRBV19
CASSIPSSNQPQHF
TGTGCCAGTAGTATACCTAGTAGCAATCAGCCCCAGCATTTT
>.|TRBJ2-5|.|TRBV11-2
CASSVRLVEETQYF
TGTGCCAGCAGCGTGCGACTAGTGGAGGAGACCCAGTACTTC
>.|TRBJ2-3|TRBD1|TRBV2
CASSEARKGAAFSGDTQYF
TGTGCCAGCAGTGAAGCGAGGAAGGGGGCCGCTTTCTCGGGAGATACGCAGTATTTT
>.|TRBJ2-6|.|TRBV30
CAWTGSGANVLTF
TGTGCCTGGACAGGCTCTGGGGCCAACGTCCTGACTTTC
>.|TRBJ1-5|TRBD1|TRBV7-8
CASSLESGRGRNQPQHF
TGTGCCAGCAGCTTAGAGTCTGGCAGGGGGCGGAATCAGCCCCAGCATTTT
>.|TRBJ2-1|.|TRBV28
CASSTPGTPNEQFF
TGTGCCAGCAGTACCCCCGGGACACCCAATGAGCAGTTCTTC
>.|TRBJ1-6|.|TRBV13
CASSSGTSNSPLHF
TGTGCCAGCAGCTCAGGGACTAGTAATTCACCCCTCCACTTT
>.|TRBJ1-4|.|TRBV6-2/TRBV6-3
CASSYGVRQDTVMREKLFF
TGTGCCAGCAGTTACGGGGTGAGACAGGATACCGTTATGCGTGAAAAACTGTTTTTT
>.|TRBJ1-1|TRBD1|TRBV6-6
CASRNTGANTEAFF
TGTGCCAGCAGAAACACAGGGGCGAACACTGAAGCTTTCTTT
>.|TRBJ2-5|TRBD1|TRBV5-1
CASSPGQPQETQYF
TGCGCCAGCAGCCCGGGACAGCCCCAAGAGACCCAGTACTTC
>.|TRBJ1-1|.|TRBV14
CASSQWGLNTEAFF
TGTGCCAGCAGCCAATGGGGGCTAAACACTGAAGCTTTCTTT
>.|TRBJ2-1|TRBD2|TRBV14
CASSQGGSTYNEQFF
TGTGCCAGCAGCCAAGGCGGGAGCACTTACAATGAGCAGTTCTTC
>.|TRBJ1-6|.|TRBV6-5
CASAAAGLYSPLHF
TGTGCCAGCGCCGCCGCAGGGTTATATTCACCCCTCCACTTT
>.|TRBJ1-2|TRBD1|TRBV27
CASSLTWGQGYGYTF
TGTGCCAGCAGTTTAACCTGGGGACAGGGATATGGCTACACCTTC
>.|TRBJ2-1|TRBD1|TRBV27
CASSFPGQGRDGQFF
TGTGCCAGCAGTTTTCCGGGACAGGGAAGGGATGGGCAGTTCTTC
>.|TRBJ2-2|.|TRBV2
CASSRDPTGAGELFF
TGTGCCAGCAGTCGAGACCCGACAGGCGCCGGGGAGCTGTTTTTT
>once|TRBJ2-7|TRBD2|TRBV5-1
CASSSGGTSGRTEQYF
TGCGCCAGCAGCTCGGGGGGGACTAGCGGGAGGACCGAGCAGTACTTC
>.|TRBJ2-1|TRBD2|TRBV15
CATSRGRTSGRAGEQFF
TGTGCCACCAGCAGAGGTCGGACTAGCGGGAGGGCTGGTGAGCAGTTCTTC
>.|TRBJ2-5|TRBD2|TRBV7-2
CASSLEPDSGGTQYF
TGTGCCAGCAGCTTAGAACCGGACAGCGGGGGGACCCAGTACTTC
>.|TRBJ1-5|TRBD1|TRBV19
CASRGTGVRNQPQHF
TGTGCCAGTAGGGGGACAGGGGTCCGCAATCAGCCCCAGCATTTT
>.|TRBJ2-2|TRBD2|TRBV4-1
CASSQELAGNTGELFF
TGCGCCAGCAGCCAAGAATTAGCGGGAAACACCGGGGAGCTGTTTTTT
>.|TRBJ1-3|.|TRBV18
CASSLPTGPSGNTIYF
TGTGCCAGCTCACTCCCGACAGGCCCCTCTGGAAACACCATATATTTT
>.|TRBJ1-5|.|TRBV7-8
CASSLNSLINQPQHF
TGTGCCAGCAGCTTAAACAGCTTAATCAATCAGCCCCAGCATTTT
>.|TRBJ2-6|TRBD1|TRBV29-1
CSVDGQGAGGANVLTF
TGCAGCGTTGATGGACAGGGGGCGGGTGGGGCCAACGTCCTGACTTTC
>.|TRBJ1-1|.|TRBV5-1
CASSLTKNTEAFF
TGCGCCAGCAGTCTGACAAAGAACACTGAAGCTTTCTTT
>.|TRBJ2-3|TRBD1|TRBV12-3/TRBV12-4
CASKDRGLQYF
TGTGCCAGCAAGGACAGGGGTCTGCAGTATTTT
>.|TRBJ2-5|.|TRBV27
CASSFGVGETQYF
TGTGCCAGCAGTTTCGGAGTAGGAGAGACCCAGTACTTC